A selection of T cell receptor beta chains follows, all from one sample in a study of blood T cell repertoires in COVID-19. Using immunoSEQ multiplex PCR, the repertoire was profiled, and TCRdb retains in-frame clones only, with some absent. The table lists a few hundred thousand clones, 70% to 90% of them singletons. The sequenced material came from peripheral blood. The receptor source for this set is a woman aged 25 to 39 who had recovered from COVID-19. CDR3s include the opening cysteine and the closing phenylalanine or tryptophan. A D gene is named only where the DNA matches it firmly. Clone size appears in some rows only: once, few, many, or a class for an expanded clone.

TRBV18	TRBJ2-1	15	NA	once	CASSRLAQGYGEQFF	TGTGCCAGCTCTCGGCTGGCACAGGGATATGGTGAGCAGTTCTTC
TRBV19	TRBJ1-5	14	NA	once	CASSIESGYPPQHF	TGTGCCAGTAGTATCGAGTCAGGGTATCCGCCCCAGCATTTT
TRBV7-9	TRBJ2-2	12	NA	NA	CASSLNTGELFF	TGTGCCAGCAGCCTGAACACCGGGGAGCTGTTTTTT
TRBV3-1/TRBV3-2	TRBJ2-6	15	NA	NA	CASSQGGGGANVLTF	TGTGCCAGCAGCCAAGGGGGAGGAGGGGCCAACGTCCTGACTTTC
TRBV2	TRBJ2-1	14	TRBD2	NA	CASRIGLAVNEQFF	TGTGCCAGCCGCATCGGACTAGCGGTCAATGAGCAGTTCTTC
TRBV19	TRBJ2-1	13	NA	NA	CAVGGWVYNEQFF	TGTGCCGTGGGAGGTTGGGTCTACAATGAGCAGTTCTTC
TRBV30	TRBJ2-7	11	NA	NA	CAWSNNYEQYF	TGTGCCTGGAGTAACAATTACGAGCAGTACTTC
TRBV5-8	TRBJ2-7	16	NA	NA	CASSHAPTGLSYEQYF	TGTGCCAGCAGCCATGCCCCGACAGGTTTATCCTACGAGCAGTACTTC
TRBV10-2	TRBJ1-1	16	TRBD1	NA	CAILADRGVMNTEAFF	TGCGCCATCCTGGCGGACAGGGGGGTTATGAACACTGAAGCTTTCTTT
TRBV7-3	TRBJ1-1	15	NA	NA	CASSLTAGLNTEAFF	TGTGCCAGCAGCTTAACGGCAGGTCTGAACACTGAAGCTTTCTTT
TRBV5-1	TRBJ1-3	15	TRBD1	NA	CASSRTGQAGNTIYF	TGCGCCAGCAGCCGTACTGGACAGGCTGGAAACACCATATATTTT
TRBV5-4	TRBJ2-3	15	NA	NA	CASSPQAGLTDTQYF	TGTGCCAGCAGCCCCCAGGCTGGGCTCACAGATACGCAGTATTTT
TRBV7-9	TRBJ2-7	14	TRBD1	NA	CASSFWDRGYEQYF	TGTGCCAGCAGCTTTTGGGACAGGGGTTACGAGCAGTACTTC
TRBV3-1/TRBV3-2	TRBJ2-5	14	NA	NA	CASSYPGVEETQYF	TGTGCCAGCAGCTACCCGGGGGTTGAAGAGACCCAGTACTTC
TRBV10-3	TRBJ2-7	15	TRBD2	many	CAISDPGLEAYEQYF	TGTGCCATCAGTGACCCGGGACTAGAAGCCTACGAGCAGTACTTC
TRBV25-1	TRBJ1-2	14	TRBD1	NA	CASSRGAGQGGYTF	TGTGCCAGCAGCCGGGGGGCCGGACAGGGTGGCTACACCTTC
TRBV4-1	TRBJ2-7	16	TRBD2	few	CASSGHPSGLGFPQYF	TGCGCCAGCAGCGGCCATCCCTCGGGACTAGGATTCCCTCAGTACTTC
TRBV2	TRBJ1-5	14	NA	few	CASSRERGNQPQHF	TGTGCCAGCAGTCGAGAACGGGGCAATCAGCCCCAGCATTTT
TRBV15	TRBJ1-1	13	TRBD1	NA	CATSRVGQYEAFF	TGTGCCACCAGCAGAGTGGGACAGTATGAAGCTTTCTTT
TRBV7-8	TRBJ1-4	16	NA	NA	CASSLEAGRGGEKLFF	TGTGCCAGCAGCTTAGAAGCAGGACGTGGGGGCGAAAAACTGTTTTTT
TRBV4-2	TRBJ2-7	14	NA	NA	CASSQVSGSYEQYF	TGTGCCAGCAGCCAAGTGAGCGGTTCCTACGAGCAGTACTTC
TRBV24-1	TRBJ1-5	16	TRBD1	NA	CATSDPRGAGDQPQHF	TGTGCCACCAGTGATCCCAGGGGGGCAGGAGATCAGCCCCAGCATTTT
TRBV4-1	TRBJ1-3	19	TRBD1	few	CASSHTPGTGKNAGNTIYF	TGCGCCAGCAGCCACACGCCCGGGACAGGGAAGAATGCTGGAAACACCATATATTTT
TRBV28	TRBJ2-7	12	NA	NA	CASSLVYYEQYF	TGTGCCAGCAGTTTAGTATACTACGAGCAGTACTTC
TRBV5-5	TRBJ2-1	17	TRBD2	once	CASSTLPGTSGWDEQFF	TGTGCCAGCAGCACCCTACCCGGGACTAGCGGATGGGATGAGCAGTTCTTC
TRBV5-1	TRBJ1-1	13	NA	NA	CASSSRRNTEAFF	TGCGCCAGCAGCTCGAGGCGTAACACTGAAGCTTTCTTT
TRBV5-1	TRBJ2-2	16	NA	NA	CASSVGGFQATGELFF	TGCGCCAGCAGCGTTGGTGGGTTTCAGGCCACCGGGGAGCTGTTTTTT
TRBV28	TRBJ2-3	13	NA	NA	CASISGWPDTQYF	TGTGCCAGCATCTCGGGGTGGCCAGATACGCAGTATTTT
TRBV7-3	TRBJ2-3	13	TRBD1	NA	CASGTGSTDTQYF	TGTGCCAGCGGGACAGGGAGCACAGATACGCAGTATTTT
TRBV29-1	TRBJ1-2	13	NA	NA	CSVARNKADGYTF	TGCAGCGTTGCCAGGAACAAAGCGGATGGCTACACCTTC
TRBV12-3/TRBV12-4	TRBJ2-7	13	NA	NA	CASSFSRVGEQYF	TGTGCCAGCAGTTTTAGCAGGGTGGGCGAGCAGTACTTC
TRBV28	TRBJ1-6	15	TRBD1	NA	CASREVQGANSPLHF	TGTGCCAGCAGGGAGGTACAGGGGGCTAATTCACCCCTCCACTTT
TRBV15	TRBJ2-3	16	NA	few	CATSLLRTVVTDTQYF	TGTGCCACCAGTCTACTCAGGACAGTAGTTACAGATACGCAGTATTTT
TRBV2	TRBJ2-1	15	TRBD1	NA	CASRARTGGHNEQFF	TGTGCCAGCAGGGCCCGGACAGGAGGTCACAATGAGCAGTTCTTC
TRBV18	TRBJ2-6	17	NA	NA	CASSPGTPRFGANVLTF	TGTGCCAGCTCACCAGGGACTCCCCGGTTCGGGGCCAACGTCCTGACTTTC
TRBV6-2/TRBV6-3	TRBJ1-2	12	NA	NA	CASSLENYGYTF	TGTGCCAGCAGTTTAGAGAACTATGGCTACACCTTC
TRBV9	TRBJ1-3	14	NA	NA	CASSMDMGGNTIYF	TGTGCCAGCAGCATGGACATGGGGGGAAACACCATATATTTT
TRBV6-6	TRBJ2-7	15	NA	many	CASSYWKGGRDEQYF	TGTGCCAGCAGTTACTGGAAGGGTGGCAGGGACGAGCAGTACTTC
TRBV19	TRBJ2-1	13	NA	NA	CASSRLAENEQFF	TGTGCCAGTAGTAGATTAGCGGAGAATGAGCAGTTCTTC
TRBV5-7	TRBJ2-7	16	NA	once	CASSLETADITYEQYF	TGTGCCAGCAGTTTGGAGACAGCCGACATTACCTACGAGCAGTACTTC
TRBV5-6	TRBJ1-1	14	TRBD1	NA	CASSQGTGLRGAFF	TGTGCCAGCAGCCAAGGGACAGGGTTGAGGGGAGCTTTCTTT
TRBV15	TRBJ1-2	14	NA	NA	CATSRDNSGYGYTF	TGTGCCACCAGCAGAGATAATTCCGGCTATGGCTACACCTTC
TRBV3-1/TRBV3-2	TRBJ2-7	15	NA	once	CASSQGLFPSYEQYF	TGTGCCAGCAGCCAAGGACTCTTCCCCTCCTACGAGCAGTACTTC
TRBV28	TRBJ2-4	14	TRBD2	NA	CASRPGLAGNIQYF	TGTGCCAGCAGACCGGGACTAGCGGGGAACATTCAGTACTTC
TRBV12-3/TRBV12-4	TRBJ1-1	12	NA	NA	CASRRYRTEAFF	TGTGCCAGCAGGCGCTACAGAACTGAAGCTTTCTTT
TRBV4-1	TRBJ1-6	18	NA	NA	CASSQARAGRPSGSPLHF	TGCGCCAGCAGCCAAGCGAGGGCAGGGAGGCCCAGTGGTTCACCCCTCCACTTT
TRBV29-1	TRBJ2-1	13	TRBD2	NA	CSVGGRGVNEQFF	TGCAGCGTTGGTGGGCGGGGGGTTAATGAGCAGTTCTTC
TRBV6-5	TRBJ2-7	11	NA	NA	CASMRIDEQYF	TGTGCCAGCATGAGGATCGACGAGCAGTACTTC
TRBV6-4	TRBJ1-5	14	NA	NA	CASSENGGGQPQHF	TGTGCCAGCAGTGAGAACGGTGGCGGTCAGCCCCAGCATTTT
TRBV6-5	TRBJ2-5	16	NA	NA	CASSYSSGADRETQYF	TGTGCCAGCAGTTACTCGTCTGGAGCGGACCGGGAGACCCAGTACTTC
TRBV24-1	TRBJ2-1	19	NA	NA	CATSDRIGSIRQANNEQFF	TGTGCCACCAGTGACCGTATCGGATCGATCAGGCAGGCGAACAATGAGCAGTTCTTC